This T cell receptor beta chain originates from a study of T cell repertoires in cytomegalovirus infection. Study-wide background: Public signatures in TCR beta pointed to CMV infection and matching HLA type. Study findings and constraints: Based on cumulative public TCR beta family frequency, carriers of CMV plus the relevant HLA were identified. The study found HLA-C-restricted CMV-specific TCR beta clonotypes dominating the ex vivo response.

This clonotype was seen ten or more times. Its matching antigen is unknown. The CDR3 length is 12 residues. Trimming pared 9 bases from V and 2 bases from J, leaving 8 bases between. Germline V lookup: CDR1 LNHDA, CDR2 SQIVND (reference sequence). TCRdb re-called the reads through MiXCR, storing one row per CDR3 protein. The sample lists about 740,000 distinct CDR3 sequences; approximately 34% were seen once. The chain links TRBV19 to TRBJ1-5; D is uncertain. This clonotype was obtained from a human donor in good health (CMV status not recorded). Some clones in this sample may be carry-over from other donors' samples. Sequencing input: PBMCs. The CDR3 sequence: CASGPGNQPQHF. CDR3 in DNA: TGTGCCAGCGGGCCTGGCAATCAGCCCCAGCATTTT.